These T cell receptor beta chains were read from a single sample in a study of blood T cell repertoires in COVID-19. Repertoires were generated with immunoSEQ multiplex PCR, while TCRdb's copy carries only in-frame clones and drops some. The data contain approximately 200,000 clones, approximately 84% of them seen just once; the ten biggest clones take up 4.4%. Sequencing was performed on peripheral blood. Receptors were obtained from a man aged 50 or older with acute or convalescent COVID-19. Each CDR3 is given with its conserved first and last residue. Fields, in order: J gene, clone size, V gene, D gene, CDR3 protein, CDR3 DNA. The D gene is left open where the match is weak. The listing skips clone size in some rows; elsewhere it reads once, few, many or a size class.

j_gene: TRBJ2-6; abundance: NA; v_gene: TRBV12-3/TRBV12-4; d_gene: NA; CDR3aa: CASSPGGANVLTF; CDR3nt: TGTGCCAGCAGTCCGGGTGGGGCCAACGTCCTGACTTTC
j_gene: TRBJ2-3; abundance: NA; v_gene: TRBV12-5; d_gene: NA; CDR3aa: CASGAQLSDTQYF; CDR3nt: TGTGCTAGTGGTGCCCAGTTATCAGATACGCAGTATTTT
j_gene: TRBJ1-2; abundance: few; v_gene: TRBV25-1; d_gene: TRBD1; CDR3aa: CASSPTGGSNYGYTF; CDR3nt: TGTGCCAGCAGTCCCACAGGGGGCTCTAACTATGGCTACACCTTC
j_gene: TRBJ1-1; abundance: NA; v_gene: TRBV10-1; d_gene: TRBD1; CDR3aa: CASSGTGGVNTEAFF; CDR3nt: TGCGCCAGCAGTGGGACAGGGGGGGTGAACACTGAAGCTTTCTTT
j_gene: TRBJ1-5; abundance: few; v_gene: TRBV2; d_gene: TRBD1; CDR3aa: CASRGQGGQPQHF; CDR3nt: TGTGCCAGCAGAGGACAGGGTGGTCAGCCCCAGCATTTT
j_gene: TRBJ1-2; abundance: few; v_gene: TRBV5-4; d_gene: TRBD1; CDR3aa: CASSSSPGLDRDGYTF; CDR3nt: TGTGCCAGCAGCTCGAGCCCGGGGTTAGACAGGGACGGCTACACCTTC
j_gene: TRBJ1-4; abundance: NA; v_gene: TRBV7-9; d_gene: NA; CDR3aa: CASSFGFTRHQKEKLFF; CDR3nt: TGTGCCAGCAGCTTTGGGTTCACGAGGCATCAGAAAGAAAAACTGTTTTTT
j_gene: TRBJ1-5; abundance: NA; v_gene: TRBV9; d_gene: NA; CDR3aa: CASSVGEGIGNQPQHF; CDR3nt: TGTGCCAGCAGCGTAGGGGAGGGTATTGGCAATCAGCCCCAGCATTTT
j_gene: TRBJ2-3; abundance: NA; v_gene: TRBV4-1; d_gene: TRBD2; CDR3aa: CASSQRSGGGTDTQYF; CDR3nt: TGCGCCAGCAGCCAACGTAGCGGGGGGGGCACAGATACGCAGTATTTT
j_gene: TRBJ1-6; abundance: once; v_gene: TRBV18; d_gene: NA; CDR3aa: CASSPVSGQRSSPLHF; CDR3nt: TGTGCCAGCTCACCGGTTTCAGGACAGAGGAGTTCACCCCTCCACTTT
j_gene: TRBJ2-4; abundance: NA; v_gene: TRBV3-1/TRBV3-2; d_gene: NA; CDR3aa: CASSRRGRGKNIQYF; CDR3nt: TGTGCCAGCAGCCGGCGGGGACGTGGCAAAAACATTCAGTACTTC
j_gene: TRBJ1-1; abundance: NA; v_gene: TRBV5-1; d_gene: NA; CDR3aa: CASSFGESGDTEAFF; CDR3nt: TGCGCCAGCAGCTTTGGTGAATCAGGGGACACTGAAGCTTTCTTT
j_gene: TRBJ1-4; abundance: NA; v_gene: TRBV3-1/TRBV3-2; d_gene: NA; CDR3aa: CASSQPGLDEKLFF; CDR3nt: TGTGCCAGCAGCCAACCGGGTCTGGATGAAAAACTGTTTTTT
j_gene: TRBJ2-1; abundance: NA; v_gene: TRBV6-1; d_gene: TRBD2; CDR3aa: CASSEFRGGSYNEQFF; CDR3nt: TGTGCCAGCAGTGAATTTCGGGGGGGCTCCTACAATGAGCAGTTCTTC
j_gene: TRBJ1-2; abundance: NA; v_gene: TRBV20-1; d_gene: NA; CDR3aa: CSARQDYGYTF; CDR3nt: TGCAGTGCCCGACAGGACTATGGCTACACCTTC
j_gene: TRBJ2-5; abundance: NA; v_gene: TRBV6-1; d_gene: NA; CDR3aa: CASSVTQPTAPGETQYF; CDR3nt: TGTGCCAGCAGTGTCACTCAGCCGACAGCCCCGGGAGAGACCCAGTACTTC
j_gene: TRBJ1-5; abundance: NA; v_gene: TRBV3-1/TRBV3-2; d_gene: NA; CDR3aa: CASSQGGDSYSNQPQHF; CDR3nt: TGTGCCAGCAGCCAAGGAGGAGACAGTTATAGCAATCAGCCCCAGCATTTT
j_gene: TRBJ1-2; abundance: NA; v_gene: TRBV11-2; d_gene: TRBD1; CDR3aa: CASSLVGGGYYGYTF; CDR3nt: TGTGCCAGCAGCTTAGTAGGAGGGGGCTACTATGGCTACACCTTC
j_gene: TRBJ1-3; abundance: few; v_gene: TRBV5-4; d_gene: NA; CDR3aa: CASSIQSGNTIYF; CDR3nt: TGTGCCAGCAGCATACAGTCTGGAAACACCATATATTTT
j_gene: TRBJ1-1; abundance: NA; v_gene: TRBV30; d_gene: TRBD1; CDR3aa: CAWRPALGQLLADTEAFF; CDR3nt: TGTGCCTGGAGGCCGGCTCTGGGACAGTTATTGGCGGACACTGAAGCTTTCTTT
j_gene: TRBJ1-4; abundance: NA; v_gene: TRBV25-1; d_gene: TRBD1; CDR3aa: CASSVSGTGHEKLFF; CDR3nt: TGTGCCAGCAGTGTGTCCGGGACAGGGCATGAAAAACTGTTTTTT
j_gene: TRBJ1-2; abundance: NA; v_gene: TRBV2; d_gene: NA; CDR3aa: CASSEDPTGYYGYTF; CDR3nt: TGTGCCAGCAGTGAAGACCCTACGGGATACTATGGCTACACCTTC
j_gene: TRBJ1-5; abundance: NA; v_gene: TRBV23-1; d_gene: TRBD1; CDR3aa: CASRLKGTGGRGNQPQHF; CDR3nt: TGCGCCAGCAGATTAAAAGGGACAGGGGGACGGGGCAATCAGCCCCAGCATTTT
j_gene: TRBJ2-7; abundance: NA; v_gene: TRBV6-5; d_gene: NA; CDR3aa: CASSYSTGGVAYEQYF; CDR3nt: TGTGCCAGCAGTTACTCAACCGGGGGTGTAGCCTACGAGCAGTACTTC
j_gene: TRBJ2-7; abundance: NA; v_gene: TRBV5-1; d_gene: TRBD1; CDR3aa: CASSLTTGGHEQYF; CDR3nt: TGCGCCAGCAGCCTTACCACAGGGGGCCACGAGCAGTACTTC
j_gene: TRBJ1-3; abundance: NA; v_gene: TRBV9; d_gene: NA; CDR3aa: CASSPTSYGNTIYF; CDR3nt: TGTGCCAGCAGCCCCACTTCTTATGGAAACACCATATATTTT
j_gene: TRBJ1-1; abundance: NA; v_gene: TRBV5-1; d_gene: NA; CDR3aa: CASSFQGNMNTEAFF; CDR3nt: TGCGCCAGCAGCTTCCAGGGCAACATGAACACTGAAGCTTTCTTT
j_gene: TRBJ2-7; abundance: once; v_gene: TRBV7-9; d_gene: TRBD1; CDR3aa: CASSLQGDEQYF; CDR3nt: TGTGCCAGCAGCCTACAGGGGGACGAGCAGTACTTC
j_gene: TRBJ1-1; abundance: NA; v_gene: TRBV6-2/TRBV6-3; d_gene: NA; CDR3aa: CASSYSTTGGKAFF; CDR3nt: TGTGCCAGCAGTTACTCGACTACGGGGGGAAAAGCTTTCTTT
j_gene: TRBJ2-7; abundance: NA; v_gene: TRBV4-1; d_gene: TRBD1; CDR3aa: CASSPGGAYEQYF; CDR3nt: TGCGCCAGCAGCCCAGGGGGCGCCTACGAGCAGTACTTC
j_gene: TRBJ1-2; abundance: once; v_gene: TRBV18; d_gene: TRBD1; CDR3aa: CASSPGQGGYGYTF; CDR3nt: TGTGCCAGCTCACCGGGACAGGGTGGCTATGGCTACACCTTC
j_gene: TRBJ2-7; abundance: NA; v_gene: TRBV3-1/TRBV3-2; d_gene: NA; CDR3aa: CARVRGSTSLHSYEQYF; CDR3nt: TGTGCCAGGGTGCGGGGCAGCACTAGCCTACACTCCTACGAGCAGTACTTC
j_gene: TRBJ1-3; abundance: NA; v_gene: TRBV7-2; d_gene: TRBD1; CDR3aa: CASSSRQGYSGNTIYF; CDR3nt: TGTGCCAGCAGCTCCCGACAGGGATACTCTGGAAACACCATATATTTT
j_gene: TRBJ1-4; abundance: NA; v_gene: TRBV5-8; d_gene: NA; CDR3aa: CASSLPRLGEKLFF; CDR3nt: TGTGCCAGCAGCTTGCCGAGACTTGGTGAAAAACTGTTTTTT
j_gene: TRBJ2-5; abundance: NA; v_gene: TRBV5-1; d_gene: NA; CDR3aa: CASSLPGEETQYF; CDR3nt: TGCGCCAGCAGCCTACCGGGAGAAGAGACCCAGTACTTC
j_gene: TRBJ2-3; abundance: NA; v_gene: TRBV7-9; d_gene: TRBD2; CDR3aa: CASSPAGLAGGRTDTQYF; CDR3nt: TGTGCCAGCAGCCCCGCTGGGTTAGCGGGGGGCAGGACAGATACGCAGTATTTT
j_gene: TRBJ1-2; abundance: NA; v_gene: TRBV7-9; d_gene: TRBD1; CDR3aa: CASRPGQGNGYTF; CDR3nt: TGTGCCAGCAGACCGGGACAGGGGAATGGCTACACCTTC
j_gene: TRBJ1-4; abundance: NA; v_gene: TRBV19; d_gene: NA; CDR3aa: CASSIRQGVNEKLFF; CDR3nt: TGTGCCAGTAGTATAAGGCAGGGCGTTAATGAAAAACTGTTTTTT
j_gene: TRBJ2-5; abundance: NA; v_gene: TRBV5-5; d_gene: TRBD1; CDR3aa: CASSSTGGGETQYF; CDR3nt: TGTGCCAGCAGCTCGACAGGGGGCGGTGAGACCCAGTACTTC
j_gene: TRBJ1-5; abundance: NA; v_gene: TRBV2; d_gene: NA; CDR3aa: CASSVGDSNQPQHF; CDR3nt: TGTGCCAGCTCAGTCGGGGATAGCAATCAGCCCCAGCATTTT
j_gene: TRBJ2-2; abundance: NA; v_gene: TRBV6-6; d_gene: TRBD1; CDR3aa: CASSYPQGATSGELFF; CDR3nt: TGTGCCAGCAGTTACCCCCAGGGGGCGACGTCAGGGGAGCTGTTTTTT
j_gene: TRBJ1-5; abundance: NA; v_gene: TRBV10-3; d_gene: NA; CDR3aa: CAISDSQGQGPQHF; CDR3nt: TGTGCCATCAGTGATTCCCAGGGGCAAGGGCCCCAGCATTTT
j_gene: TRBJ2-1; abundance: few; v_gene: TRBV18; d_gene: TRBD2; CDR3aa: CASSPPITASGGGVNEQFF; CDR3nt: TGTGCCAGCTCACCACCGATTACCGCCAGCGGGGGCGGGGTGAATGAGCAGTTCTTC
j_gene: TRBJ1-4; abundance: NA; v_gene: TRBV25-1; d_gene: NA; CDR3aa: CASSEHSPSNEKLFF; CDR3nt: TGTGCCAGCAGTGAACACTCTCCCTCTAATGAAAAACTGTTTTTT
j_gene: TRBJ1-1; abundance: NA; v_gene: TRBV19; d_gene: NA; CDR3aa: CASSWPLGASNTEAFF; CDR3nt: TGTGCCAGTAGTTGGCCGCTGGGGGCTTCGAACACTGAAGCTTTCTTT
j_gene: TRBJ1-1; abundance: NA; v_gene: TRBV6-5; d_gene: TRBD1; CDR3aa: CASSKNRGLGTEAFF; CDR3nt: TGTGCCAGCAGTAAAAACAGGGGGCTGGGCACTGAAGCTTTCTTT
j_gene: TRBJ1-2; abundance: once; v_gene: TRBV27; d_gene: NA; CDR3aa: CASSPKGGRDYGYTF; CDR3nt: TGTGCCAGCAGTCCGAAGGGGGGGAGGGACTATGGCTACACCTTC
j_gene: TRBJ2-7; abundance: once; v_gene: TRBV5-1; d_gene: TRBD1; CDR3aa: CASSRGGTGGSYEQYF; CDR3nt: TGCGCCAGCAGCCGGGGAGGGACAGGGGGTTCCTACGAGCAGTACTTC
j_gene: TRBJ2-3; abundance: NA; v_gene: TRBV9; d_gene: NA; CDR3aa: CASSADWDTQYF; CDR3nt: TGTGCCAGCAGCGCCGACTGGGATACGCAGTATTTT
j_gene: TRBJ1-1; abundance: NA; v_gene: TRBV5-5; d_gene: TRBD1; CDR3aa: CASSPVTGLNTEAFF; CDR3nt: TGTGCCAGCAGCCCTGTGACAGGGCTGAACACTGAAGCTTTCTTT
j_gene: TRBJ1-5; abundance: NA; v_gene: TRBV3-1/TRBV3-2; d_gene: NA; CDR3aa: CASSQSPPGFNQPQHF; CDR3nt: TGTGCCAGCAGCCAGAGCCCCCCAGGTTTCAATCAGCCCCAGCATTTT
j_gene: TRBJ1-1; abundance: NA; v_gene: TRBV30; d_gene: NA; CDR3aa: CACRRGRANVETEAFF; CDR3nt: TGTGCCTGCCGTAGAGGCAGGGCGAATGTGGAAACTGAAGCTTTCTTT
j_gene: TRBJ2-1; abundance: NA; v_gene: TRBV6-5; d_gene: TRBD1; CDR3aa: CASSYVRGTGGNEQFF; CDR3nt: TGTGCCAGCAGTTATGTTAGGGGGACAGGGGGCAATGAGCAGTTCTTC
j_gene: TRBJ1-2; abundance: NA; v_gene: TRBV4-1; d_gene: NA; CDR3aa: CASSQDGQYGYTF; CDR3nt: TGCGCCAGCAGCCAAGATGGCCAGTATGGCTACACCTTC
j_gene: TRBJ2-4; abundance: NA; v_gene: TRBV27; d_gene: TRBD2; CDR3aa: CASSIRGGGQNIQYF; CDR3nt: TGTGCCAGCAGCATACGGGGGGGCGGGCAAAACATTCAGTACTTC
j_gene: TRBJ1-2; abundance: NA; v_gene: TRBV9; d_gene: NA; CDR3aa: CASSTGDPWDGYTF; CDR3nt: TGTGCCAGCAGCACCGGGGATCCATGGGATGGCTACACCTTC
j_gene: TRBJ1-1; abundance: NA; v_gene: TRBV6-1; d_gene: TRBD1; CDR3aa: CASSGTGILMNTEAFF; CDR3nt: TGTGCCAGCAGTGGGACAGGGATCCTCATGAACACTGAAGCTTTCTTT
j_gene: TRBJ2-1; abundance: NA; v_gene: TRBV19; d_gene: TRBD1; CDR3aa: CASSKTGGLNEQFF; CDR3nt: TGTGCCAGTAGTAAGACAGGGGGCCTTAATGAGCAGTTCTTC
j_gene: TRBJ1-2; abundance: NA; v_gene: TRBV5-5; d_gene: NA; CDR3aa: CASSLVGAVTPGYTF; CDR3nt: TGTGCCAGCAGCCTGGTGGGGGCAGTTACACCTGGCTACACCTTC
j_gene: TRBJ2-5; abundance: NA; v_gene: TRBV6-6; d_gene: NA; CDR3aa: CASSYSRDSETQYF; CDR3nt: TGTGCCAGCAGTTACTCGCGGGATTCGGAGACCCAGTACTTC